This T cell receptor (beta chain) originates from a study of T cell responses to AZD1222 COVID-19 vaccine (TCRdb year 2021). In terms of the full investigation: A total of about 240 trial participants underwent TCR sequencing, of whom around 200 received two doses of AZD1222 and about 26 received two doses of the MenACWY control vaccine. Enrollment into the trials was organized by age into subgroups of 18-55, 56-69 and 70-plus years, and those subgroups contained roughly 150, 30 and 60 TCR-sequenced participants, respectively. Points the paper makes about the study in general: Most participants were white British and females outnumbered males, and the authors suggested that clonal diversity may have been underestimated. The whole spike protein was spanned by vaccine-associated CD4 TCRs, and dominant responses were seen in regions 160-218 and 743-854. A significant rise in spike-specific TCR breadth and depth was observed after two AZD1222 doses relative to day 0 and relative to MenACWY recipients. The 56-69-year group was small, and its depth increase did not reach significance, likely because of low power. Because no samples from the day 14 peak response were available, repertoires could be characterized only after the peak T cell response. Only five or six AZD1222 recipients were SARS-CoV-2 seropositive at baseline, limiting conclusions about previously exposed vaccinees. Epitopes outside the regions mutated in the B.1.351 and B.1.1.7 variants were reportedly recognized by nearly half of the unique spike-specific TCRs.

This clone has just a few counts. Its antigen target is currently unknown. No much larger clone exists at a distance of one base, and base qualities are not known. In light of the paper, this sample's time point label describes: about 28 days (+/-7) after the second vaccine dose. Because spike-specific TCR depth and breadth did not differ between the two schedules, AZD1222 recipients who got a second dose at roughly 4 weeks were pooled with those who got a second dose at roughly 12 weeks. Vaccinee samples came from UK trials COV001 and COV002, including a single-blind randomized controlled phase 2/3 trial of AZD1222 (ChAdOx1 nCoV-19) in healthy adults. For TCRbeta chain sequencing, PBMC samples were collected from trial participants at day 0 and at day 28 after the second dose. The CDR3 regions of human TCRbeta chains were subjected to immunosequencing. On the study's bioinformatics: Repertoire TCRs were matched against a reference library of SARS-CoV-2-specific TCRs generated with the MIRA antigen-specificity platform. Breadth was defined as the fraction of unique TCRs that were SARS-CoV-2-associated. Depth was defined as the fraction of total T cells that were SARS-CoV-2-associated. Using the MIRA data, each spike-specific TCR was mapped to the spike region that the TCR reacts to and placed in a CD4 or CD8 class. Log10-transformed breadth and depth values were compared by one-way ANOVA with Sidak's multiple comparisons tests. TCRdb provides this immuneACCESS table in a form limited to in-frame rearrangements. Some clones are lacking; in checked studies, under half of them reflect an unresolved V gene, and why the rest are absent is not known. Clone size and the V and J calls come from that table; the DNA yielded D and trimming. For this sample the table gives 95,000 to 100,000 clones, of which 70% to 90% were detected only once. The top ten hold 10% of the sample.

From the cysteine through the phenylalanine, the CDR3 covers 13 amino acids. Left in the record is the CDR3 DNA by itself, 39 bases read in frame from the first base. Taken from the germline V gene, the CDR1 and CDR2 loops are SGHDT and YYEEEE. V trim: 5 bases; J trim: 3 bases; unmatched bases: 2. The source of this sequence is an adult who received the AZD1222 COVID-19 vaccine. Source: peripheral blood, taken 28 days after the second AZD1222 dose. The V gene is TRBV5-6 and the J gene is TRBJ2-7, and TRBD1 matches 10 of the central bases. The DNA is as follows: TGTGCCAGCAGTAGGGACAGGGGCTACGAGCAGTACTTC. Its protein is CASSRDRGYEQYF.